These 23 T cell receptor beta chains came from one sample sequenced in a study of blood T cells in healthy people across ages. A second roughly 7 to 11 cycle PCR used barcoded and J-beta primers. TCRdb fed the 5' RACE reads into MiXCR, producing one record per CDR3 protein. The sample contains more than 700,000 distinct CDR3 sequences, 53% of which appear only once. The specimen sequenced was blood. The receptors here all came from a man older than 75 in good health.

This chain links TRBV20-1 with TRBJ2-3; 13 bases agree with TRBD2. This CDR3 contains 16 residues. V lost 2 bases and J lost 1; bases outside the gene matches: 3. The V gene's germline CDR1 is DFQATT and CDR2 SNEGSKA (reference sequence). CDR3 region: CSARSTSGRGTDTQYF. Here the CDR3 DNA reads TGCAGTGCTAGATCAACTAGCGGGAGGGGCACAGATACGCAGTATTTT.

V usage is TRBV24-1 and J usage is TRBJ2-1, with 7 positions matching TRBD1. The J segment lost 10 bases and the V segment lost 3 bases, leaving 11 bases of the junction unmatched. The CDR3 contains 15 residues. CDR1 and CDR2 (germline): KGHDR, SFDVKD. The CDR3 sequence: CATSDDTGTAGEQFF. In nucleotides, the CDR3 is TGTGCCACCAGTGATGACACCGGGACAGCCGGGGAGCAGTTCTTC.

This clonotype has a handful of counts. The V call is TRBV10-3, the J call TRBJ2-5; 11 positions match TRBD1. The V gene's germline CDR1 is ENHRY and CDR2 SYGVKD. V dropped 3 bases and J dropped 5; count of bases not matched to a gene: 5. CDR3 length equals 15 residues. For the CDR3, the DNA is TGTGCCATCAGTGAAGGGACAGGGGGAAAGGAGACCCAGTACTTC. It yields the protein CAISEGTGGKETQYF.

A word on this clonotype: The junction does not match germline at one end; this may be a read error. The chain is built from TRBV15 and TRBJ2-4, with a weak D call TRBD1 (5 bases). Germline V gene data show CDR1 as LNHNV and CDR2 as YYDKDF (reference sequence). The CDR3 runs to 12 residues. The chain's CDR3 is CTTSLGQPKQYF. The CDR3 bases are TGTACCACCAGTCTCGGACAACCCAAGCAGTACTTC.

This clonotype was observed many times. This chain's CDR3 is CASSSPPGQGTSLNSYEQYF. As DNA, the CDR3 is TGTGCCAGCAGCTCTCCCCCGGGACAGGGAACCTCTTTGAACTCCTACGAGCAGTACTTC. The genes are TRBV28 and TRBJ2-7, with TRBD1 matching 9 bases. Germline-derived CDR1 and CDR2 are MDHEN and SYDVKM. Trimming cost V 6 bases and J 0 bases; bases outside gene matches: 21. The CDR3 is 20 residues long. Drawing the rest from reference TRBV28 and TRBJ2-7, the complete variable domain is DVKVTQSSRYLVKRTGEKVFLECVQDMDHENMFWYRQDPGLGLRLIYFSYDVKMKEKGDIPEGYSVSREKKERFSLILESASTNQTSMYLCASSSPPGQGTSLNSYEQYFGPGTRLTVT.

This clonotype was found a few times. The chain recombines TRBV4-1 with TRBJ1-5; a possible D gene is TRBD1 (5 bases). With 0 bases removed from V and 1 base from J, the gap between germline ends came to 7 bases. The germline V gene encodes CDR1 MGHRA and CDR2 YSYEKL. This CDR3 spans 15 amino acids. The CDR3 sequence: CASSQEGVSNQPQHF. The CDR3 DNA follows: TGCGCCAGCAGCCAAGAGGGGGTCAGCAATCAGCCCCAGCATTTT.

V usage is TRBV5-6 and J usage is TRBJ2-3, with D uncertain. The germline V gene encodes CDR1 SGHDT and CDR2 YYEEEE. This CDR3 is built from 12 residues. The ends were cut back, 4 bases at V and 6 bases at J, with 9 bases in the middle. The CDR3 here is CASSRVRDTQYF. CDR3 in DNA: TGTGCCAGCAGCCGAGTGAGGGATACGCAGTATTTT.

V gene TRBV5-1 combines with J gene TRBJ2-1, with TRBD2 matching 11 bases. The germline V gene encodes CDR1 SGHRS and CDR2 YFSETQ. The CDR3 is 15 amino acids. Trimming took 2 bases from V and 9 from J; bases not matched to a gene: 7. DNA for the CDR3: TGCGCCAGCAGCTTCCTACTAGCGGGAGAAAGTGAGCAGTTCTTC. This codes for CASSFLLAGESEQFF.

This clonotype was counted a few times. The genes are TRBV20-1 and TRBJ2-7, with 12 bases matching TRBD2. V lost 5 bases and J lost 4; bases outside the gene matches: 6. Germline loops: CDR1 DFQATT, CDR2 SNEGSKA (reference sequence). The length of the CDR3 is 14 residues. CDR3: CSAPLAGGRYEQYF. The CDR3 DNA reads TGCAGTGCTCCTCTAGCGGGAGGGAGGTACGAGCAGTACTTC.

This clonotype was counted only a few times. The CDR3 coding sequence is TGTGCCAGCGAGTACTCTGGGGCCAACGTCCTGACTTTC. As protein: CASEYSGANVLTF. This sequence joins TRBV3-1 and TRBJ2-6, with D unresolved. The V end was cut by 8 bases, the J end by 0 bases, with 5 bases between. CDR1 LGHDT and CDR2 YNNKEL come from the germline V gene (reference sequence). The CDR3 is 13 residues long.

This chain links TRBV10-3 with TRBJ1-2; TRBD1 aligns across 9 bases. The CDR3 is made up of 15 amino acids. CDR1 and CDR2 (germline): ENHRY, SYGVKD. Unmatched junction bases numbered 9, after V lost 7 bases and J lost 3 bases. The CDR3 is CAITAQGAKDYGYTF. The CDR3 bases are TGTGCCATCACTGCACAGGGGGCCAAGGACTATGGCTACACCTTC.

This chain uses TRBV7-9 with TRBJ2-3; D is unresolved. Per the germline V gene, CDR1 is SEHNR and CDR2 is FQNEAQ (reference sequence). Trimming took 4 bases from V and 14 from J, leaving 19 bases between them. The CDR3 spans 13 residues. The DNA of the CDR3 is TGTGCCAGCAGCTCGGGCCTACAAAGCTCCGCGTATTTT. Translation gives CASSSGLQSSAYF.

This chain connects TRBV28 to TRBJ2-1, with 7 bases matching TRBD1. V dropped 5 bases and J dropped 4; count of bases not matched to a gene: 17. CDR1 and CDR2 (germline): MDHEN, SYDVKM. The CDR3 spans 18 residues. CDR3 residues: CASSPWTGSPLHYNEQFF. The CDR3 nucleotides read TGTGCCAGCAGTCCCTGGACAGGTTCCCCCTTGCATTACAATGAGCAGTTCTTC.

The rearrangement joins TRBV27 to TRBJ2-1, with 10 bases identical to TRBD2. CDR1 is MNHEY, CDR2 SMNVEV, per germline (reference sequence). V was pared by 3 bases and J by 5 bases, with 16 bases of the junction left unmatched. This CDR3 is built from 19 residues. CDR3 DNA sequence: TGTGCCAGCAGTTTCCGGCTAGCGGGAGATGATAGGAAAGACAATGAGCAGTTCTTC. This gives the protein CASSFRLAGDDRKDNEQFF.

CDR3 nucleotide sequence: TGCGCCAGCAGGGAAGTCCCTAGCACAGATACGCAGTATTTT. Protein sequence: CASREVPSTDTQYF. This chain joins TRBV5-1 and TRBJ2-3, with D uncertain. CDR1 and CDR2 (germline): SGHRS, YFSETQ. The CDR3 runs 14 residues. V dropped 5 bases and J dropped 0 bases, with 10 bases sitting between them.

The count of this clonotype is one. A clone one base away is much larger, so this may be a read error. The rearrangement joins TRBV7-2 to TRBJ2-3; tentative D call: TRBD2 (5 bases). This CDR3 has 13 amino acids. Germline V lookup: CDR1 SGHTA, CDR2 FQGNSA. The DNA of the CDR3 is TGTGCCTGCAGCTTACGGGAAGGCAGATACGCGTATTTT. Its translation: CACSLREGRYAYF. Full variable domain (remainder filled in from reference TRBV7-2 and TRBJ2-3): GAGVSQSPSNKVTEKGKDVELRCDPISGHTALYWYRQSLGQGLEFLIYFQGNSAPDKSGLPSDRFSAERTGGSVSTLTIQRTQQEDSAVYLCACSLREGRYAYFGPGTRLTVL.

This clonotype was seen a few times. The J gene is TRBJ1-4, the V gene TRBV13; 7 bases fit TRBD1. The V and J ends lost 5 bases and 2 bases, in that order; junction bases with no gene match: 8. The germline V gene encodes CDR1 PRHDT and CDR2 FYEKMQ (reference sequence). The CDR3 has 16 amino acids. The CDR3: CASSITGEGTNEKLFF. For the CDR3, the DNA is TGTGCCAGCAGCATCACAGGGGAGGGGACTAATGAAAAACTGTTTTTT.

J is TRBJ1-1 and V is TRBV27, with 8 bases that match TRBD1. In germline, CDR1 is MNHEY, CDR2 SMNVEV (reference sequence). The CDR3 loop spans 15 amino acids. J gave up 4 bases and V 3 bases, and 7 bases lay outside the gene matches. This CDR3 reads CASSFYGQGATEAFF. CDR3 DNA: TGTGCCAGCAGTTTCTACGGACAGGGTGCCACTGAAGCTTTCTTT.

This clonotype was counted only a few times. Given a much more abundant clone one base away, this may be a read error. The CDR3 DNA reads as TGTGCCATCAGTGAGTCTGTCCAGATTTCCTACGAGCAGTACTTC. Amino acids: CAISESVQISYEQYF. The chain recombines TRBV10-3 with TRBJ2-7; no clear D gene. Germline CDR1 and CDR2: ENHRY and SYGVKD. V lost 0 bases and J 1 base, leaving 10 bases between the germline ends. The CDR3 totals 15 residues.

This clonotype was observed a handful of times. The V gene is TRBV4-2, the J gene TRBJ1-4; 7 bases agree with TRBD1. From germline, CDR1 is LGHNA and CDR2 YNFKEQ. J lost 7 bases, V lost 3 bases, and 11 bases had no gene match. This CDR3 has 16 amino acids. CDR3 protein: CASSQDPTTGFEKLFF. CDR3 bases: TGTGCCAGCAGCCAGGACCCGACGACAGGGTTTGAAAAACTGTTTTTT.

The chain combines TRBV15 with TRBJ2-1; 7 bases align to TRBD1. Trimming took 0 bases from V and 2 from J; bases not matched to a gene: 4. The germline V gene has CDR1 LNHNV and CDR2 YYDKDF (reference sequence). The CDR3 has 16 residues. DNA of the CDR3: TGTGCCACCAGCAGAGATTTGGACAGGACCTACAATGAGCAGTTCTTC. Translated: CATSRDLDRTYNEQFF.

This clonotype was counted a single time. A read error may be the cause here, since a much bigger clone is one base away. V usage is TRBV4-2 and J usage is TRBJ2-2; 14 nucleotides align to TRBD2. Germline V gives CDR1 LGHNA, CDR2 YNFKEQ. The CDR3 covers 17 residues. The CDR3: CANSPGTSGRGTGELFF. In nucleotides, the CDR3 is TGTGCCAACAGCCCCGGGACTAGCGGGAGAGGCACCGGGGAGCTGTTTTTT.

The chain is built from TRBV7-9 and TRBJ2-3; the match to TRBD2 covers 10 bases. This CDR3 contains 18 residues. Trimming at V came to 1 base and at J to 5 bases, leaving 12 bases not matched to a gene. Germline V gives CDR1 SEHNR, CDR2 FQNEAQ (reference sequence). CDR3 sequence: CASSLDPISGGAKDTQYF. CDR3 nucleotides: TGTGCCAGCAGCTTAGACCCCATAAGCGGGGGGGCCAAAGATACGCAGTATTTT.